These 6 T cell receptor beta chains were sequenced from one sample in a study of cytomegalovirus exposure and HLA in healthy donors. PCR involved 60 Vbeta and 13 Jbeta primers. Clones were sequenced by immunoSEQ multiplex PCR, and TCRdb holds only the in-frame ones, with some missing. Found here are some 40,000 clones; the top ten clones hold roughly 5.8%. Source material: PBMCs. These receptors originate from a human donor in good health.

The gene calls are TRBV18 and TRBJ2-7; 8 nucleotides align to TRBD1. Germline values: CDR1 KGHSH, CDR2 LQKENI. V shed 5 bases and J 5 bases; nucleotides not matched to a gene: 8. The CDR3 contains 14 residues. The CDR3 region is CASSSGQGLHEQYF. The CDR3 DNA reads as TGTGCCAGCTCATCAGGACAGGGCCTGCACGAGCAGTACTTC.

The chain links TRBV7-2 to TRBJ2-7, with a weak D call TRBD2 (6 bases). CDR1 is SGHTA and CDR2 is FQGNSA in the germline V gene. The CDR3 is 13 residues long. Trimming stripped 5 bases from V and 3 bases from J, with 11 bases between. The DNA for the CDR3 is TGTGCCAGCAGCCCTGGGACTTACTACGAGCAGTACTTC. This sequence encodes CASSPGTYYEQYF.

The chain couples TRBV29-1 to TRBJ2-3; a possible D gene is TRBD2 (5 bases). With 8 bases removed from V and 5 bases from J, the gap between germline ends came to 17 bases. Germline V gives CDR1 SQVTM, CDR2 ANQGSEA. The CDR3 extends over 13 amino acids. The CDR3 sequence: CSTDQKRGDTQYF. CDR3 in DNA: TGCAGCACAGACCAGAAACGGGGAGATACGCAGTATTTT.

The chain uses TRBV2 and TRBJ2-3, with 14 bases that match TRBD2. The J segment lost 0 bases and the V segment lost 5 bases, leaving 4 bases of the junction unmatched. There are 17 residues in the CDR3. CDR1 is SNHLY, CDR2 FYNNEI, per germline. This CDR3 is CASSPGTSGGSTDTQYF. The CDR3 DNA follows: TGTGCCAGCAGTCCCGGGACTAGCGGGGGTAGCACAGATACGCAGTATTTT.

CDR3 DNA: TGTGCCAGCAGCGCCGATGGGACAGGGTTCTATGGCTACACCTTC. It encodes CASSADGTGFYGYTF. The chain combines TRBV9 with TRBJ1-2, with 9 positions matching TRBD1. CDR3 size: 15 residues. Trimming took 3 bases from V and 4 from J; bases not matched to a gene: 7. CDR1 SGDLS and CDR2 YYNGEE come from the germline V gene.

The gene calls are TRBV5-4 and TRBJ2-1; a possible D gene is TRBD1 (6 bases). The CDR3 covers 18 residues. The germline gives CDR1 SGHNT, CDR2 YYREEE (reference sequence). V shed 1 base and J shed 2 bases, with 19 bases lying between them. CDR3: CASSLPSGLGGTYNEQFF. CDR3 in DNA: TGTGCCAGCAGCTTGCCCTCTGGATTAGGGGGTACCTACAATGAGCAGTTCTTC.